This T cell receptor beta chain comes out of a study of beta chain features in type 1 diabetes. Each sorted fraction was over 95% pure. Broader study findings: Cells carrying high TCR expression could end up over-represented when cDNA is sequenced. In every one of the four CD4+ subsets, TCRB CDR3s were moderately but significantly shorter in Type 1 diabetes patients. In type 1 diabetes patients, VDJ junctions had fewer insertions; deletions at these junctions were more frequent.

Expressed TCRB transcripts got sequenced, as all isolated RNA was reverse transcribed. Clones were sequenced by immunoSEQ multiplex PCR, and TCRdb holds only the in-frame ones, with some missing. The sample yields 310,000 or so clones, 8% seen once. As regards this clone: What it binds is not known.

V was cut by 2 bases and J by 9 bases, with 16 bases left in between. The germline gives CDR1 MGHRA, CDR2 YSYEKL. The CDR3 extends over 14 amino acids. The V call is TRBV4-1, the J call TRBJ1-1, with D perhaps matching TRBD1 (6 bases). The TCR sequence derives from a woman aged 18-29 years in good health. Material for sequencing was central memory CD4+ T cells from blood. The DNA for the CDR3 is TGCGCCAGCAGCCAAACTGCACAGGGAAGCCAAGCTTTCTTT. Amino acid sequence: CASSQTAQGSQAFF.